This TCR beta chain was captured in a study of cytotoxic CD8 clonotypes in ibrutinib-treated CLL. Background on the study: Outcomes included some 24 partial and 2 complete responses; after median roughly six years, roughly 15 stayed remitted and approximately 12 progressed. Once patients had received a median about eleven months of treatment, range 6 to 36, response samples were obtained.

The CDR3 contains 14 residues. The germline V gene encodes CDR1 MNHEY and CDR2 SVGAGI. Trimming removed 7 bases at V and 3 bases at J, with 16 bases between. To note about this clone: Its antigen is as yet unknown.

The table came from immunoSEQ multiplex PCR; TCRdb's copy has only in-frame clones and leaves some out. The sample has about 45,000 clones, approximately 65% seen once. Study-level results: Clonality was higher at baseline than in age-matched healthy donors and tracked circulating CD8+ T-cell counts. Clonality rose at ibrutinib response, held steady in sustained remission, and fell toward baseline at progression.

The sequencing used PBMCs, collected after 24 months of ibrutinib treatment. This chain joins TRBV6-5 and TRBJ2-7, with a possible D match to TRBD2 (5 bases). The source is a human donor with chronic lymphocytic leukemia. The DNA for the CDR3 is TGTGCCAGCACCCCCCGGTACGGACTCTACGAGCAGTACTTC. This codes for CASTPRYGLYEQYF.